This record looks at one T cell receptor (beta chain) sequence and its context. The antigen it recognizes is unknown. One base away there is no much larger clone; base qualities are not given. This sample is part of a study of siplizumab effects on memory and regulatory T cells (dated 2019 in TCRdb). A note on the overall study: The study examined how the anti-CD2 antibody siplizumab affects alloreactive T-cell subsets in allogeneic mixed lymphocyte reactions built from human PBMCs.

Sorted unstimulated T cells and proliferating T cells recovered from mixed lymphocyte reactions were subjected to TCRbeta CDR3 sequencing. Fresh whole blood from about 10 HLA-typed healthy donors served as the source for isolating PBMCs. To map where alloreactive clones came from, unstimulated CD4+ regulatory T cells were FACS-sorted. General study outcomes and caveats: Greater diversity appeared to be present in unstimulated naive T cells than in memory T cells, and a substantial contribution to the alloresponse seemed to be made by naive cells. Of the alloreactive CD4+ clones that could be mapped, the Treg-derived share averaged about 63% with siplizumab compared with about 27% in control reactions. The suppressive function of proliferating Tregs from siplizumab cultures was not functionally confirmed. A naive or memory phenotype could not be assigned to roughly 80-95% of proliferating CD4+ or CD8+ clones. The cumulative frequency of alloreactive sequences traceable to unstimulated CD4+ memory T cells was significantly reduced by siplizumab. Sequences below about 10^-5 frequency were poorly captured, so only a minor fraction of alloreactive clones could be mapped to unstimulated subsets.

Library preparation was by the immunoSEQ multiplex PCR assay. Approximately 100,000 TCR templates per sample were assayed on the deep sequencing platform. Genomic DNA extracted from sorted T cells was the material used for TCRbeta CDR3 sequencing. Under the source paper's analysis protocol: The R programming language was used for clonal analysis of the TCRbeta CDR3 data. Alloreactive CD4+ and CD8+ clones were defined by comparing unstimulated samples with post-reaction CFSE-low samples. Alloreactive CD4+ clones were assigned to regulatory or non-regulatory origin by matching sequences to sorted unstimulated Treg and non-Treg repertoires. TCRdb stores this immuneACCESS table with in-frame sequences only. Part of the clones is absent; in the studies checked, under half of the shortfall reflects unresolved V genes, and no reason is known for the rest. The DNA was the basis for D and trimming; V, J and clone size are from that table. The sample includes roughly 80,000 clones, with roughly 89% observed a single time. In total, the top ten clones hold around 1.6% of the sample.

Per the germline V gene, SGDLS is the CDR1 and YYNGEE is the CDR2. The CDR3 measures 16 amino acids from cysteine to phenylalanine. Left in the record is the CDR3 DNA by itself, 48 bases read in frame from the first base. Deletion took 0 bases off V and 0 bases off J, with a span of 10 bases between the germline ends. Sequencing was done on a sample of Tregs sorted from blood. This TCR was sampled from a human donor in good health. The sequence joins TRBV9 to TRBJ1-3, with the D gene not clear enough to name. The bases are TGTGCCAGCAGCGTAGAGGGCAGACCCTCTGGAAACACCATATATTTT. Its translation is CASSVEGRPSGNTIYF.